Listed here are 12 T cell receptor beta chains from one sample, sequenced in a study of T cell responses to AZD1222 COVID-19 vaccine. Data came from immunoSEQ multiplex PCR; TCRdb stores just in-frame clones and leaves some out. In the table there are roughly 120,000 clones, approximately 84% of which are singletons. The sequencing used peripheral blood, collected on day 0 of AZD1222 vaccination. The receptors stem from an adult in good health.

The rearrangement links TRBV19 to TRBJ1-1; TRBD1 aligns across 8 bases. The ends lost 1 base at V and 4 bases at J; junction bases unmatched: 11. CDR1 and CDR2 from the germline V gene are LNHDA and SQIVND (reference sequence). The CDR3 has 17 amino acids. The CDR3 here is CASSIVFRGQRGTEAFF. The DNA of the CDR3 is TGTGCCAGTAGTATAGTTTTCAGGGGGCAGCGAGGCACTGAAGCTTTCTTT.

The CDR3 DNA is TGCAGTGCTCGGGAGTCCTACGAGCAGTACTTC. It translates to CSARESYEQYF. The chain joins TRBV20-1 to TRBJ2-7; D might be TRBD2 (6 bases). V lost 5 bases and J lost 1, with 6 bases in between. The CDR3 contains 11 residues. Germline-derived CDR1 and CDR2 are DFQATT and SNEGSKA (reference sequence).

J is TRBJ1-5 and V is TRBV6-2 or TRBV6-3; tentatively, D is TRBD1 (5 bases). The CDR3 has 15 amino acids. Germline V gene sequence: CDR1 MNHEY, CDR2 SVGEGT. V gave up 2 bases and J gave up 5 bases, with 13 bases separating them. Written as DNA, the CDR3 is TGTGCCAGCAGTTACCGAGCAGGGCTACATCAGCCCCAGCATTTT. Residues: CASSYRAGLHQPQHF.

The rearrangement links TRBV6-6 to TRBJ2-7, with 8 bases that match TRBD1. Per the germline V gene, CDR1 is MNHNY and CDR2 is SVGAGI (reference sequence). Trimming took 7 bases from V and 5 from J; bases not matched to a gene: 7. The CDR3 contains 13 residues. CDR3 nucleotides: TGTGCCAGCACTGGACAGGGTCGGAACGAGCAGTACTTC. This sequence encodes CASTGQGRNEQYF.

The V and J genes are TRBV6-5 and TRBJ1-5; 9 nucleotides match TRBD1. V dropped 6 bases and J dropped 4; count of bases not matched to a gene: 4. This CDR3 region has 14 residues. The germline V gene has CDR1 MNHEY and CDR2 SVGAGI. This CDR3 is CASSRGQGNQPQHF. CDR3 sequence (DNA): TGTGCCAGCAGCCGGGGACAGGGTAATCAGCCCCAGCATTTT.

The chain has TRBV11-3 and TRBJ2-1, with 7 nucleotides matching TRBD2. Germline CDR1 is SGHNT and CDR2 is YENEEA. The CDR3 extends over 14 amino acids. V lost 5 bases and J lost 11; bases outside the gene matches: 12. Written as DNA, the CDR3 is TGTGCCAGCAGCCCGGAGCGGGATCGTGGAAAGCAGTTCTTC. Translated, it gives CASSPERDRGKQFF.

The J gene is TRBJ1-4, the V gene TRBV27; D uncertain. This CDR3 contains 14 residues. Germline V gene sequence: CDR1 MNHEY, CDR2 SMNVEV (reference sequence). Trimming took off 3 bases at V and 8 bases at J, with 13 bases between the two ends. This CDR3 is CASSFGRGREKLFF. CDR3 sequence (DNA): TGTGCCAGCAGTTTTGGTAGAGGGCGGGAAAAACTGTTTTTT.

The chain employs TRBV28 and TRBJ1-6, with a tentative D call TRBD1 (6 bases). Trimming shortened V by 5 bases and J by 12 bases, and 17 bases separated the two germline ends. CDR3 size: 14 residues. Germline CDR1 MDHEN, CDR2 SYDVKM. Here the CDR3 reads CASSPDLRGLPLHF. The CDR3 DNA follows: TGTGCCAGCAGTCCCGACCTGAGGGGGTTACCCCTCCACTTT.

This chain joins TRBV2 and TRBJ1-1; D is possibly TRBD1 (5 bases). Germline-derived CDR1 and CDR2 are SNHLY and FYNNEI. The CDR3 runs to 12 residues. Trimming left V 10 bases short and J 11 bases short, with 20 bases between. The CDR3 region has the DNA TGTGCCACCGAGAGGGAGCAGGGCGGGGCTTTCTTT. Protein product: CATEREQGGAFF. Supplemented by reference TRBV2 and TRBJ1-1, the full variable domain reads EPEVTQTPSHQVTQMGQEVILRCVPISNHLYFYWYRQILGQKVEFLVSFYNNEISEKSEIFDDQFSVERPDGSNFTLKIRSTKLEDSAMYFCATEREQGGAFFGQGTRLTVV.

The rearrangement joins TRBV6-5 to TRBJ1-5, with 7 bases matching TRBD1. Germline CDR1 and CDR2: MNHEY and SVGAGI. The ends lost 0 bases at V and 7 bases at J; junction bases unmatched: 6. This CDR3 is 15 amino acids long. For the CDR3, the DNA is TGTGCCAGCAGTTACTCCACAGGGGTAGGGCAGCCCCAGCATTTT. It is translated as CASSYSTGVGQPQHF.

The chain has TRBV18 and TRBJ1-1; 7 positions match TRBD1. Per the germline V gene, CDR1 is KGHSH and CDR2 is LQKENI. J lost 1 base, V lost 2 bases, and 1 base had no gene match. The CDR3 runs to 14 residues. CDR3 sequence: CASSPWTGNTEAFF. Written as DNA, the CDR3 is TGTGCCAGCTCACCATGGACAGGGAACACTGAAGCTTTCTTT.

This sequence joins TRBV9 and TRBJ2-7; 8 positions match TRBD1. Germline CDR1 and CDR2: SGDLS and YYNGEE. The junction had 6 bases not matched to a gene; V was cut back by 0 bases and J by 4 bases. This CDR3 is built from 15 residues. CDR3 sequence reads: CASSVGPGGWYEQYF. CDR3 nucleotide sequence: TGTGCCAGCAGCGTAGGGCCAGGGGGCTGGTACGAGCAGTACTTC.